The clone carrying this T cell receptor (beta chain) was picked up a small number of times. The antigen remains undetermined. Per sample, at least 5 micrograms of total RNA were extracted. CDR1 is SGHAT and CDR2 is FQNNGV in the germline V gene. The CDR3 contains 17 residues. The trim removed 2 bases at V and 1 base at J, leaving 8 bases unmatched. The data stem from a study of blood T cells in healthy people across ages. Study information: Capture via template switching afforded approximately one barcoded beta molecule per two T cells. Study results and limitations: In older individuals, TCR beta diversity per million T cells was lower, falling roughly linearly with age.

Alongside a J-beta primer mix, a sample-barcoded 5' primer served in a second PCR lasting about 7 to 12 cycles. The yield of each sample was at least 2.5 million CDR3-containing paired-end reads. TCRdb fed the 5' RACE reads into MiXCR, producing one record per CDR3 protein. The sample consists of over a million distinct CDR3 sequences, less than 45% of them appearing once. The V gene is TRBV11-2, the J gene TRBJ2-5; 9 bases are shared with TRBD1. The sample taken for sequencing was blood. The sequence came from a woman under 30 in good health. The CDR3 here is CASSLRLGTGRQETQYF. CDR3 DNA: TGTGCCAGCAGCTTACGGCTGGGGACAGGGCGCCAAGAGACCCAGTACTTC. The variable domain in full, completed from reference TRBV11-2 and TRBJ2-5, reads EAGVAQSPRYKIIEKRQSVAFWCNPISGHATLYWYQQILGQGPKLLIQFQNNGVVDDSQLPKDRFSAERLKGVDSTLKIQPAKLEDSAVYLCASSLRLGTGRQETQYFGPGTRLLVL.